The rows below give T cell receptor beta chains drawn from one sample of a study of cytomegalovirus exposure and HLA in healthy donors. Clones were read by immunoSEQ multiplex PCR, and TCRdb kept only the in-frame ones, dropping some. Found here are 90,000 or so clones, roughly 80% of them singletons; the top ten hold about 9.5%. What was sequenced was PBMCs. The origin of the receptors is a man aged 25-40 years in good health and CMV-seropositive. Each CDR3 is given with its conserved first and last residue. The order of the fields is V gene, J gene, CDR3 length, D gene, clone size, CDR3 DNA, CDR3 protein. A D gene is named only where the DNA matches it firmly. For some rows the clone size is stated as once, few or many, or as a class when expanded; others skip it.

TRBV9	TRBJ2-6	15	NA	NA	TGTGCCAGCAGCGTACGGGACTCTGGGGCCAACGTCCTGACTTTC	CASSVRDSGANVLTF
TRBV7-6	TRBJ2-7	15	TRBD1	NA	TGTGCCAGCAGCTACGGGACAGGGAGCTCCTACGAGCAGTACTTC	CASSYGTGSSYEQYF
TRBV19	TRBJ1-2	12	NA	few	TGTGCCAGTAGTATAGAGGGGCGAGGCTACACCTTC	CASSIEGRGYTF
TRBV15	TRBJ2-3	15	TRBD1	NA	TGTGCCACCAGCAGAGCCGGACAGGGCCCAGATACGCAGTATTTT	CATSRAGQGPDTQYF
TRBV2	TRBJ2-7	12	NA	few	TGTGCCAGCAGTCCTACAGGGTACGAGCAGTACTTC	CASSPTGYEQYF
TRBV9	TRBJ1-1	16	TRBD1	NA	TGTGCCAGCAGCCCAATTTCGACAGGGTTTAACACTGAAGCTTTCTTT	CASSPISTGFNTEAFF
TRBV7-6	TRBJ2-5	15	TRBD1	NA	TGTGCCAGCAGCTTAGACGGACAGGGCGAAGAGACCCAGTACTTC	CASSLDGQGEETQYF
TRBV7-9	TRBJ2-1	13	NA	once	TGTGCCAGCAGCTTAGCGGGGAGTAATGAGCAGTTCTTC	CASSLAGSNEQFF
TRBV7-9	TRBJ2-7	15	TRBD1	once	TGTTCCAGCAGCCACAAAAGCGACAGGGGCTACGAGCAGTACTTC	CSSSHKSDRGYEQYF
TRBV4-3	TRBJ1-2	15	NA	NA	TGCGCCAGCAGCCAAGATGGGGGGGCTGACTATGGCTACACCTTC	CASSQDGGADYGYTF
TRBV18	TRBJ2-1	12	NA	NA	TGTGCCAGCTCACCAGGAGAGGCAATATTTGTCTTC	CASSPGEAIFVF
TRBV5-1	TRBJ2-7	15	TRBD2	NA	TGCGCCAGCAGAGAATTAGCGGGGGCAAACTACGAGCAGTACTTC	CASRELAGANYEQYF
TRBV2	TRBJ2-3	16	TRBD2	few	TGTGCCAGCAGCGAACGACTAGCGGGGGAATATGATACGCAGTATTTT	CASSERLAGEYDTQYF
TRBV4-2	TRBJ1-3	18	NA	NA	TGTGCCAGCAGCCAAGATAGCAGCGGGGGGGCGAGGGGAAACACCATATATTTT	CASSQDSSGGARGNTIYF
TRBV7-9	TRBJ1-4	17	NA	NA	TGTGCCAGCAGCCCACCCCCAAACGGAGCCAATAATGAAAAACTGTTTTTT	CASSPPPNGANNEKLFF
TRBV4-3	TRBJ1-5	17	TRBD1	NA	TGCGCCAGCAGCCAAGATTTTGGACAGGGTGGCAATCAGCCCCAGCATTTT	CASSQDFGQGGNQPQHF
TRBV5-4	TRBJ2-4	16	TRBD1	NA	TGTGCCAGCAGCGAGGGACAGGGGGTGGTAACAGACATTCAGTACTTC	CASSEGQGVVTDIQYF
TRBV29-1	TRBJ1-5	12	TRBD1	NA	TGCAGCGTCGGACAGGGGGATCAGCCCCAGCATTTT	CSVGQGDQPQHF
TRBV7-8	TRBJ2-7	11	NA	NA	TGTGCCAGCAGCTTTACCTACGAGCAGTACTTC	CASSFTYEQYF
TRBV19	TRBJ2-3	14	TRBD2	NA	TGTGCCAGTACCTTAGCGGGGAACACAGATACGCAGTATTTT	CASTLAGNTDTQYF
TRBV6-5	TRBJ1-3	14	TRBD1	NA	TGTGCCAGCACACAGGGGGTGGTTGGAAACACCATATATTTT	CASTQGVVGNTIYF
TRBV9	TRBJ2-5	14	TRBD1	NA	TGTGCCAGCAGCAGACAGGGGTCCGACGAGACCCAGTACTTC	CASSRQGSDETQYF
TRBV30	TRBJ2-7	14	NA	NA	TGTGCCTGGATCCCCTCTCAGGCCCAGAACGAGCAGTACTTC	CAWIPSQAQNEQYF
TRBV2	TRBJ1-1	14	NA	NA	TGTGCCAGCAGTGAAGGGCAGGGCGACACTGAAGCTTTCTTT	CASSEGQGDTEAFF
TRBV30	TRBJ2-3	12	NA	few	TGTGCCTGGGGGGACTTCCGTGACACGCAGTATTTT	CAWGDFRDTQYF
TRBV21-1	TRBJ1-5	13	NA	NA	TGTGCCAGCAGCAAGGCCGCCTCTGACAGGAAGCCATTT	CASSKAASDRKPF
TRBV9	TRBJ1-4	14	TRBD1	NA	TGTGCCAGCAGCGGATCGGGACAGGCAGAAAAACTGTTTTTT	CASSGSGQAEKLFF
TRBV18	TRBJ2-5	19	TRBD2	NA	TGTGCCAGCTCACCATCATCCGATCCCAGCGGGGGCCTGTGGGAGACCCAGTACTTC	CASSPSSDPSGGLWETQYF
TRBV5-6	TRBJ1-6	17	TRBD1	NA	TGTGCCAGCAGCACACAACAGGGGGCCGGGTATAATTCACCCCTCCACTTT	CASSTQQGAGYNSPLHF
TRBV28	TRBJ1-2	15	NA	NA	TGTGCCAGCAGACCCCATGGGGGGGTAAACTATGGCTACACCTTC	CASRPHGGVNYGYTF
TRBV19	TRBJ1-5	15	TRBD1	NA	TGTGCCAGTAGTCGACAGGGAAATAGCAATCAGCCCCAGCATTTT	CASSRQGNSNQPQHF
TRBV6-5	TRBJ2-2	14	TRBD1	NA	TGTGCCAGCAGTCACCGACAGGGGATCGGGGAGCTGTTTTTT	CASSHRQGIGELFF
TRBV18	TRBJ2-7	17	TRBD2	NA	TGTGCCAGCTCACCCCCAGGGCGGGGGGAACAAACCTACGAGCAGTACTTC	CASSPPGRGEQTYEQYF
TRBV6-6	TRBJ2-2	16	TRBD2	NA	TGTGCCAGCAACTTTCTAGCGGGGGGGCTTAGCGGGGAGCTGTTTTTT	CASNFLAGGLSGELFF
TRBV30	TRBJ1-1	14	NA	NA	TGTGCCTGGAGAACTCCGGGGGGCATCACTGAAGCTTTCTTT	CAWRTPGGITEAFF
TRBV27	TRBJ1-4	15	NA	NA	TGTGCCAGCAGTTTAAGGGGCAGAGATAATGAAAAACTGTTTTTT	CASSLRGRDNEKLFF
TRBV6-6	TRBJ2-3	12	NA	NA	TGTGCCAGCAGTTACGGCCCAGATACGCAGTATTTT	CASSYGPDTQYF
TRBV20-1	TRBJ1-6	8	NA	NA	TGCAGTGCTACCCCGGGACTGTTT	CSATPGLF
TRBV27	TRBJ1-1	16	NA	NA	TGTGCCAGCAGTTTAAGGGTCGGGGGGCCTGGCACTGAAGCTTTCTTT	CASSLRVGGPGTEAFF
TRBV27	TRBJ2-3	15	TRBD2	NA	TGTGCCAGCAGGGCCCAGCGGGGGGGTGGTCGAACGCAGTATTTT	CASRAQRGGGRTQYF
TRBV11-2	TRBJ2-1	15	NA	NA	TGTGCCAGCAGTCCGACTTTGAACTCCTACAATGAGCAGTTCTTC	CASSPTLNSYNEQFF
TRBV2	TRBJ1-6	17	NA	NA	TGTGCCAGCAGATCCAGGTCCGGGGAAGCTCATAATTCACCCCTCCACTTT	CASRSRSGEAHNSPLHF
TRBV4-1	TRBJ1-4	17	NA	NA	TGCGCCAGCAGCCAAGAATTGGGTCACGGAGCTGATGAAAAACTGTTTTTT	CASSQELGHGADEKLFF
TRBV5-6	TRBJ2-1	15	NA	NA	TGTGCCAGCAGCTTGGCTGGGGCGGTGGGCAATGAGCAGTTCTTC	CASSLAGAVGNEQFF